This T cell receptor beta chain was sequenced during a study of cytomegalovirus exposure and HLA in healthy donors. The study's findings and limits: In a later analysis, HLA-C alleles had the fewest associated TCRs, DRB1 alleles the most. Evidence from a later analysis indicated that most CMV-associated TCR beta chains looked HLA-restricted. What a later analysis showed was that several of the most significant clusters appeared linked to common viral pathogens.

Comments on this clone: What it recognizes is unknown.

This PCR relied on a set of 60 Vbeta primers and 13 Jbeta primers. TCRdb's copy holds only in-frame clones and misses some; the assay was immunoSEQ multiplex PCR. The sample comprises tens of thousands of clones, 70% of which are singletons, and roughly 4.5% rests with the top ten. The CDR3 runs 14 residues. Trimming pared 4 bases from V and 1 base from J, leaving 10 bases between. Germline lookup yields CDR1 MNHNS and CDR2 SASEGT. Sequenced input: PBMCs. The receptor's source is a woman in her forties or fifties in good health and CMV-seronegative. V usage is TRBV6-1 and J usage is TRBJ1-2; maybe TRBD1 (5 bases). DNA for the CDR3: TGTGCCAGCAGTGCTAGACAGCTTAACTATGGCTACACCTTC. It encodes CASSARQLNYGYTF.